This T cell receptor (beta chain) was sequenced in a study of blood T cell repertoires in COVID-19. The data were produced by immunoSEQ multiplex PCR, yet TCRdb's version contains in-frame clones alone and is incomplete. The sample has 220,000 or so clones, roughly 83% seen once. J gave up 1 base and V 0 bases, and 5 bases lay outside the gene matches. This CDR3 is built from 16 residues. Germline V gene data show CDR1 as KGHSH and CDR2 as LQKENI. This clonotype was obtained from a woman aged 45-60 years who had recovered from COVID-19. Specimen: PBMCs or T cells enriched from blood (not recorded which). The chain employs TRBV18 and TRBJ1-1, with 7 bases aligning to TRBD1. For the CDR3, the DNA is TGTGCCAGCTCACCACCGGGGAACAGGGGGAACACTGAAGCTTTCTTT. Encoded protein: CASSPPGNRGNTEAFF.